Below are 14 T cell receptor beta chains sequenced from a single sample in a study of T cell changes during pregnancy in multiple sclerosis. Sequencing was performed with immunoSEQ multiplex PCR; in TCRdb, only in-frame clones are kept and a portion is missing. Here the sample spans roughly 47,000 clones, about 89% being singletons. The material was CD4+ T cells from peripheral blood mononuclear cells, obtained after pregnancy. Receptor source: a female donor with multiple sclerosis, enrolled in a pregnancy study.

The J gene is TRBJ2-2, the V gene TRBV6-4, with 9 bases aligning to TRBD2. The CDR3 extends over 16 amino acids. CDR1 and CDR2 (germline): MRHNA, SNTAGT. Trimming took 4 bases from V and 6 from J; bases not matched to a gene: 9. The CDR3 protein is CASSASGTSHPGELFF. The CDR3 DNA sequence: TGTGCCAGCAGTGCCTCCGGGACTAGCCATCCCGGGGAGCTGTTTTTT.

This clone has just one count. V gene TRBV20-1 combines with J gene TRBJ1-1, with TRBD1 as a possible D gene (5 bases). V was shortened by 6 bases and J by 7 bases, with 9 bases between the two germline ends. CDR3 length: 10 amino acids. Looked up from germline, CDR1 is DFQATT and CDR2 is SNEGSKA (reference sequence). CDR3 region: CSARTSEAFF. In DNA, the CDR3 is TGCAGTGCCAGGACAAGTGAAGCTTTCTTT.

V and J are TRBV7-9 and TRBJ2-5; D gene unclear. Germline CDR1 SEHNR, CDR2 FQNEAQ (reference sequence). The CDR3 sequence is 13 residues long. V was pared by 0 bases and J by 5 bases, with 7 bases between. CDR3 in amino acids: CASSLAYPETQYF. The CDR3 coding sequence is TGTGCCAGCAGCTTAGCTTATCCGGAGACCCAGTACTTC.

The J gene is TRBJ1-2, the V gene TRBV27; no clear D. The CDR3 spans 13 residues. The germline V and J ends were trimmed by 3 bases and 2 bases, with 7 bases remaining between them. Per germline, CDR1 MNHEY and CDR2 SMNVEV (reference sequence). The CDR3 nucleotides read TGTGCCAGCAGTTTTTCGGTGAACTATGGCTACACCTTC. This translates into CASSFSVNYGYTF.

CDR3 in DNA: TGTGCCAGCAGTCAATTCGGGGGTAGCACAGATACGCAGTATTTT. Amino acid sequence: CASSQFGGSTDTQYF. The chain recombines TRBV5-4 with TRBJ2-3, with D tentatively TRBD2 (6 bases). Trimming shortened V by 5 bases and J by 0 bases, and 13 bases separated the two germline ends. Germline-derived CDR1 and CDR2 are SGHNT and YYREEE (reference sequence). CDR3 size: 15 residues. The complete variable domain, with remaining parts taken from reference TRBV5-4 and TRBJ2-3, reads ETGVTQSPTHLIKTRGQQVTLRCSSQSGHNTVSWYQQALGQGPQFIFQYYREEENGRGNFPPRFSGLQFPNYSSELNVNALELDDSALYLCASSQFGGSTDTQYFGPGTRLTVL.

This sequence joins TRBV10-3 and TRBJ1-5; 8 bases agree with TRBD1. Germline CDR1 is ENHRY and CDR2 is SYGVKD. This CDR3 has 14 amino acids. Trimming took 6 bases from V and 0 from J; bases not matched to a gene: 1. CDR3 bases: TGTGCCATCAGGGACAGGGATAGCAATCAGCCCCAGCATTTT. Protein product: CAIRDRDSNQPQHF.

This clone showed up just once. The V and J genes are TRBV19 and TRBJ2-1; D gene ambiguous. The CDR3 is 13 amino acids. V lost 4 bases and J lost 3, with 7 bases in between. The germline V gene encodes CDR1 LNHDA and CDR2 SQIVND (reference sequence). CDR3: CASSSGNYNEQFF. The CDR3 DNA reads TGTGCCAGTAGTAGCGGAAACTACAATGAGCAGTTCTTC. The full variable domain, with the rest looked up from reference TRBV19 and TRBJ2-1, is DGGITQSPKYLFRKEGQNVTLSCEQNLNHDAMYWYRQDPGQGLRLIYYSQIVNDFQKGDIAEGYSVSREKKESFPLTVTSAQKNPTAFYLCASSSGNYNEQFFGPGTRLTVL.

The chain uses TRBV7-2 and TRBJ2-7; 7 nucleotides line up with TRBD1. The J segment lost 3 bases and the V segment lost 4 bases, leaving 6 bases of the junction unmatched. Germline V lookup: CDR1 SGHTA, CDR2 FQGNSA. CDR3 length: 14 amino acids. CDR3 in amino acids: CASSSNQGVYEQYF. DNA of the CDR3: TGTGCCAGCAGCTCAAATCAGGGGGTCTACGAGCAGTACTTC.

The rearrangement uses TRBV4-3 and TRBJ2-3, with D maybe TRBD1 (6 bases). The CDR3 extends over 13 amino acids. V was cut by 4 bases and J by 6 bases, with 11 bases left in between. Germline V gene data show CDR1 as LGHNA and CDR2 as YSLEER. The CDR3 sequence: CASSRQVEDTQYF. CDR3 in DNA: TGCGCCAGCAGCCGACAGGTTGAGGATACGCAGTATTTT.

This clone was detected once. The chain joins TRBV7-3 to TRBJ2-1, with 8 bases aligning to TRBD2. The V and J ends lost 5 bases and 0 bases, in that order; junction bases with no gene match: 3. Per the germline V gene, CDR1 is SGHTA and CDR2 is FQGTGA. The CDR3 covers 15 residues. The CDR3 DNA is TGTGCCAGCAGCGACGGGACTAGCTCCTACAATGAGCAGTTCTTC. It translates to CASSDGTSSYNEQFF.

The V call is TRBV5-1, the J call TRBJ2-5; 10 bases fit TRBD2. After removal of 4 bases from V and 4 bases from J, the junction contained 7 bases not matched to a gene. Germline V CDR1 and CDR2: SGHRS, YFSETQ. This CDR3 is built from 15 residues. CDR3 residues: CASSSLAGDRETQYF. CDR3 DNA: TGCGCCAGCAGCAGCCTAGCGGGAGACCGAGAGACCCAGTACTTC. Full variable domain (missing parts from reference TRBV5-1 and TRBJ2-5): KAGVTQTPRYLIKTRGQQVTLSCSPISGHRSVSWYQQTPGQGLQFLFEYFSETQRNKGNFPGRFSGRQFSNSRSEMNVSTLELGDSALYLCASSSLAGDRETQYFGPGTRLLVL.

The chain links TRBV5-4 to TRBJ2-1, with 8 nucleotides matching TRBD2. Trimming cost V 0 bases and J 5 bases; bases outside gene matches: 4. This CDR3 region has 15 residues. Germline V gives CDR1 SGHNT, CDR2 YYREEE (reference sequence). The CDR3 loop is CASSLVRGGDNEQFF. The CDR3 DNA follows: TGTGCCAGCAGCTTGGTTCGGGGGGGCGACAATGAGCAGTTCTTC.

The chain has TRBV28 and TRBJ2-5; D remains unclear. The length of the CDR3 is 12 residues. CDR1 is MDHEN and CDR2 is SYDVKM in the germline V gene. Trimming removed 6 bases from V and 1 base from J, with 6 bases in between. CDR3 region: CASRAIQETQYF. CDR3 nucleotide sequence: TGTGCCAGCAGGGCAATCCAAGAGACCCAGTACTTC.

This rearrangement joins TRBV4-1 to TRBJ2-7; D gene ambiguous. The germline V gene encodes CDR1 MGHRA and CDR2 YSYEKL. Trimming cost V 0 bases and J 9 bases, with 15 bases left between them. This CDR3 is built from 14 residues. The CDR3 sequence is CASSQDEAMSWQYF. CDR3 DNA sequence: TGCGCCAGCAGCCAAGATGAGGCAATGTCGTGGCAGTACTTC.